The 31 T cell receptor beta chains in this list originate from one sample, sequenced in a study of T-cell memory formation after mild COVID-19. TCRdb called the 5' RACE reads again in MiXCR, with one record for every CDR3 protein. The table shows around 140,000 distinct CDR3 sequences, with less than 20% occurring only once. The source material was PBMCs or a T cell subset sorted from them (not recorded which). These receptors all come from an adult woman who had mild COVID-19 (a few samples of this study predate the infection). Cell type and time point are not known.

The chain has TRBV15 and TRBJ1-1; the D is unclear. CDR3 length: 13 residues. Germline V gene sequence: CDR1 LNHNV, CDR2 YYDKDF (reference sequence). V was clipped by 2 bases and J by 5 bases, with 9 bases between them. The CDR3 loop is CATSRRAGTEAFF. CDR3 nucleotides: TGTGCCACCAGCAGAAGGGCTGGGACTGAAGCTTTCTTT.

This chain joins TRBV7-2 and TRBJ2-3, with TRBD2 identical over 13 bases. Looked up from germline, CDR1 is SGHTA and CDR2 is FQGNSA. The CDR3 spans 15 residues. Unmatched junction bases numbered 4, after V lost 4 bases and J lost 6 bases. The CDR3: CASSSSGLAGDTQYF. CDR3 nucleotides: TGTGCCAGCAGCTCCTCGGGACTAGCGGGGGATACGCAGTATTTT.

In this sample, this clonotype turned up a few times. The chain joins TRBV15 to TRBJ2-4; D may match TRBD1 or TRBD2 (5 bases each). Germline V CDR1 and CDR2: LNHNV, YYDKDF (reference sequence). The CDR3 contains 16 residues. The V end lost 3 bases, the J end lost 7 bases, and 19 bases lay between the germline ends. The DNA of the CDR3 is TGTGCCACCAGCAGGGGATCCGGGACGGAAAATAACATTCAGTACTTC. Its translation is CATSRGSGTENNIQYF.

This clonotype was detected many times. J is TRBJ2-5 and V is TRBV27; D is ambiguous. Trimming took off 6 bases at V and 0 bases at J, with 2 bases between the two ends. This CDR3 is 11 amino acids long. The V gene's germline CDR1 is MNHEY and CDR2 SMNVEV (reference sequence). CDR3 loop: CASSYQETQYF. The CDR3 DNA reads TGTGCCAGCAGCTACCAAGAGACCCAGTACTTC.

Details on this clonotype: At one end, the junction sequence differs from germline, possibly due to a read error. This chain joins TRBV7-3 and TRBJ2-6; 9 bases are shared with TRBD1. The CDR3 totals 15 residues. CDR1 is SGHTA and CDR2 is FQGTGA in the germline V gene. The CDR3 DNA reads TGTGCCAGCAGCCTAACAGGGGGCGCCGGTCACGTCCTGACTTTC. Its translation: CASSLTGGAGHVLTF.

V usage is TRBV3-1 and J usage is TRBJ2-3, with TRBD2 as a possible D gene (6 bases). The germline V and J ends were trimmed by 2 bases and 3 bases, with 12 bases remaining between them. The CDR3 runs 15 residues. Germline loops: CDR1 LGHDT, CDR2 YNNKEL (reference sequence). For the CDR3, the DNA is TGTGCCAGCAGCCAACAGGGCGCGGGGACAGATACGCAGTATTTT. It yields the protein CASSQQGAGTDTQYF.

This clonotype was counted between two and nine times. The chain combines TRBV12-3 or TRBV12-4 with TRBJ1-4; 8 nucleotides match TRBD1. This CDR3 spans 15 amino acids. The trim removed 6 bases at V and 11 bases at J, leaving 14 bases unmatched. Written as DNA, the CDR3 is TGTGCCAGCAGGTCCCGGACAGGGTCAACACCGAAACTGTTTTTT. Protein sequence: CASRSRTGSTPKLFF.

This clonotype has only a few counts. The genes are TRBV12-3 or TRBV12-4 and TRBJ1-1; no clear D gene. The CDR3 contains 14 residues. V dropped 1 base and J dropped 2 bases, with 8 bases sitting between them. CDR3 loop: CASSLGAANTEAFF. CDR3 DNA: TGTGCCAGCAGTTTAGGGGCGGCAAACACTGAAGCTTTCTTT.

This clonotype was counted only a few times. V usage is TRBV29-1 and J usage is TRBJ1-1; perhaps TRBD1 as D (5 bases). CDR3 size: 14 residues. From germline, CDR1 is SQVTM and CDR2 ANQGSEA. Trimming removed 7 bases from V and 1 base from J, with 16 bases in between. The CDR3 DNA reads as TGCAGCGCCCCTTTCGGGGGACGGAACACTGAAGCTTTCTTT. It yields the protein CSAPFGGRNTEAFF.

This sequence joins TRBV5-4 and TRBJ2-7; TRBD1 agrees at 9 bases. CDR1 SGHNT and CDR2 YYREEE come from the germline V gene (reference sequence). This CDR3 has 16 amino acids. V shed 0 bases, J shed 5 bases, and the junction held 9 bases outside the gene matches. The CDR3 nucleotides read TGTGCCAGCAGCTTGGGGGAAAACAGGGGGCTTGACGAGCAGTACTTC. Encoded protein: CASSLGENRGLDEQYF.

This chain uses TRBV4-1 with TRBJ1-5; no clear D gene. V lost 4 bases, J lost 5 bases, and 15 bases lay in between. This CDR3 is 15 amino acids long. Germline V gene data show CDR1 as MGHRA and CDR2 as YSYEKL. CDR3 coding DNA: TGCGCCAGCAGCCTGTCGAGGGCCGCCGATCAGCCCCAGCATTTT. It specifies CASSLSRAADQPQHF.

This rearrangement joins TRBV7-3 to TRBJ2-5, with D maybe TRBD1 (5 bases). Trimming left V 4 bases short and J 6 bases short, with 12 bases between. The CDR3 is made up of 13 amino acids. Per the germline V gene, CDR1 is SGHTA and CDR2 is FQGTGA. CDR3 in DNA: TGTGCCAGCAGCTCAGGGCATCTTAAGACCCAGTACTTC. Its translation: CASSSGHLKTQYF.

The CDR3 here is CASSSEGGTEAFF. The CDR3 DNA sequence: TGTGCCAGCAGTTCTGAAGGGGGTACTGAAGCTTTCTTT. This rearrangement joins TRBV12-3 or TRBV12-4 to TRBJ1-1, with a tentative D call TRBD1 (6 bases). V lost 4 bases to trimming and J lost 5 bases, with 11 bases between them. The CDR3 runs 13 residues.

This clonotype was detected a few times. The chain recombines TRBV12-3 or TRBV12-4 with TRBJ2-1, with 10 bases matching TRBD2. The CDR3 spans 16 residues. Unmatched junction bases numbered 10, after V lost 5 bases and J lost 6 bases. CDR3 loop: CASSPLAGGRANEQFF. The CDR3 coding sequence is TGTGCCAGCAGTCCCTTAGCGGGAGGAAGGGCCAATGAGCAGTTCTTC.

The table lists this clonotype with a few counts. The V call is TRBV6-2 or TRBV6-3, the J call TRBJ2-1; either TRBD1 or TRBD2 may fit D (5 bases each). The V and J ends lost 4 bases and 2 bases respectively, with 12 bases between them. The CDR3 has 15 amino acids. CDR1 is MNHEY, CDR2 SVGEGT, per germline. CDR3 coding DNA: TGTGCCAGCAGTTTCTGGGACCCCCCCTACAATGAGCAGTTCTTC. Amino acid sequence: CASSFWDPPYNEQFF.

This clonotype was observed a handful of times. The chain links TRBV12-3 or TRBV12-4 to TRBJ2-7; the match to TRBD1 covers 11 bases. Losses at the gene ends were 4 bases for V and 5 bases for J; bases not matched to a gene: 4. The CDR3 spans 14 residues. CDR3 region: CASSSQGQGDEQYF. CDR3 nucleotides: TGTGCCAGCAGTTCACAGGGACAGGGGGACGAGCAGTACTTC.

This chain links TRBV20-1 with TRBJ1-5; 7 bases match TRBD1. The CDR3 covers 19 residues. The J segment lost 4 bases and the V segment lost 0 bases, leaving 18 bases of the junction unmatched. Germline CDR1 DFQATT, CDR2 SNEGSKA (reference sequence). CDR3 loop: CSARETRQGEDWANQPQHF. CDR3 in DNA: TGCAGTGCTAGAGAAACCAGACAGGGAGAAGATTGGGCGAATCAGCCCCAGCATTTT.

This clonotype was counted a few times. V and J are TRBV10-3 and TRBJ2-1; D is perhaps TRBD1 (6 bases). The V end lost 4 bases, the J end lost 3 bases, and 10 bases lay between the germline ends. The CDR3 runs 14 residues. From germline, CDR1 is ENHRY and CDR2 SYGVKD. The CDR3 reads CAISAQGGYNEQFF. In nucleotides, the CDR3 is TGTGCCATCAGTGCACAGGGCGGCTACAATGAGCAGTTCTTC.

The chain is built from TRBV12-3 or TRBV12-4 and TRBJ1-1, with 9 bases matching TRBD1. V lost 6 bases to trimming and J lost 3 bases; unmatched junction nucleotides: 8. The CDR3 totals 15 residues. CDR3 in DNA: TGTGCCAGCAGGCCCGACAGGGGGACGCACACTGAAGCTTTCTTT. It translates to CASRPDRGTHTEAFF.

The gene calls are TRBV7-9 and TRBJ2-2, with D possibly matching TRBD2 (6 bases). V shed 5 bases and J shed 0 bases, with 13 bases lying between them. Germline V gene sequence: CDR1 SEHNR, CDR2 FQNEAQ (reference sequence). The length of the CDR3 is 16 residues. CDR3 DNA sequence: TGTGCCAGCAGCCGCCGGGGGTCCGCGAACACCGGGGAGCTGTTTTTT. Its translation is CASSRRGSANTGELFF.

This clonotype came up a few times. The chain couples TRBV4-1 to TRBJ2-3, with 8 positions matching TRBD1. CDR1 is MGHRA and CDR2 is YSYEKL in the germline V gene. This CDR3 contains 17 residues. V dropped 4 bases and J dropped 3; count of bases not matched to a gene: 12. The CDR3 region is CASSLLDRGKQTDTQYF. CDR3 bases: TGCGCCAGCAGCCTATTAGACAGGGGAAAACAGACAGATACGCAGTATTTT.

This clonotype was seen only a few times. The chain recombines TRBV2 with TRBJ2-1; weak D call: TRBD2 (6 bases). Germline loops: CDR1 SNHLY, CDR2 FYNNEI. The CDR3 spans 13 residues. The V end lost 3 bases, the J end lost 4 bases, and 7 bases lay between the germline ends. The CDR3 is CASSEGGYNEQFF. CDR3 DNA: TGTGCCAGCAGTGAGGGAGGTTACAATGAGCAGTTCTTC.

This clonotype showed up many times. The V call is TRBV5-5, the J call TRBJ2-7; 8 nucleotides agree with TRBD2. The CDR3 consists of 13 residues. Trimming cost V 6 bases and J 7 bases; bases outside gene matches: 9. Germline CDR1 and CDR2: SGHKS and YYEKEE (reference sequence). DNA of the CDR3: TGTGCCAGCATGAATAGCGGGGCCTGGGAGCAGTACTTC. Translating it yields CASMNSGAWEQYF.

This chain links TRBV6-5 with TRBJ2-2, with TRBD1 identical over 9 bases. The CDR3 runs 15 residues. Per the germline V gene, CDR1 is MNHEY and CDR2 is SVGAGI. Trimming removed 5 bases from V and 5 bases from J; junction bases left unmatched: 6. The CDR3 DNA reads TGTGCCAGCAGTGAGGACAGGGGAGGTACCGGGGAGCTGTTTTTT. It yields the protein CASSEDRGGTGELFF.

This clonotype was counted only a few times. In nucleotides, the CDR3 is TGTGCCAGCTCCCTCACGACCAGTACAGATACGCAGTATTTT. Amino acid sequence: CASSLTTSTDTQYF. V gene TRBV18 combines with J gene TRBJ2-3; unclear D gene. This CDR3 contains 14 residues. The V and J ends lost 6 bases and 3 bases respectively, with 13 bases between them. Germline-derived CDR1 and CDR2 are KGHSH and LQKENI.

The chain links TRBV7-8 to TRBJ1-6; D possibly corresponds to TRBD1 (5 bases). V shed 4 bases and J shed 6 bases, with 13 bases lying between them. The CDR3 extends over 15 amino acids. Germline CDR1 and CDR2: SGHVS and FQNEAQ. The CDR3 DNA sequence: TGTGCCAGCAGCTCCGGCCAGGGTAGTAATTCACCCCTCCACTTT. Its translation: CASSSGQGSNSPLHF.

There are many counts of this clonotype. The CDR3 is CASSEQDGEQFF. For the CDR3, the DNA is TGTGCCAGCAGCGAGCAGGATGGTGAGCAGTTCTTC. V usage is TRBV7-9 and J usage is TRBJ2-1; D remains unclear. The V gene's germline CDR1 is SEHNR and CDR2 FQNEAQ (reference sequence). CDR3 length: 12 amino acids. Trimming shortened V by 5 bases and J by 9 bases, and 11 bases separated the two germline ends.

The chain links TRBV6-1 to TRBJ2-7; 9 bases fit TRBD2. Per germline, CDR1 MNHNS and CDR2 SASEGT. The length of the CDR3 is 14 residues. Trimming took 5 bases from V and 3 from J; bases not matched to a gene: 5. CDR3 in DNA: TGTGCCAGCAGTATCGGACTAGCGAGCTACGAGCAGTACTTC. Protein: CASSIGLASYEQYF.

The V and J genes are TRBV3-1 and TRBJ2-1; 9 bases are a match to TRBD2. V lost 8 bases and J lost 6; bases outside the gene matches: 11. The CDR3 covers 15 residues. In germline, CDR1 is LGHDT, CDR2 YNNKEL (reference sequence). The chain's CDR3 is CASALYAGGRNEQFF. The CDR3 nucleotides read TGTGCCAGCGCACTGTACGCGGGAGGGCGCAATGAGCAGTTCTTC.

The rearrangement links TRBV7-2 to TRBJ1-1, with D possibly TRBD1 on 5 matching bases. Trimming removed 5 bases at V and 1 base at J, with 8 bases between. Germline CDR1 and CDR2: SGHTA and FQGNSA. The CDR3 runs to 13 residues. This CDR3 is CASSIQANTEAFF. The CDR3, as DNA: TGTGCCAGCAGCATACAGGCGAACACTGAAGCTTTCTTT.

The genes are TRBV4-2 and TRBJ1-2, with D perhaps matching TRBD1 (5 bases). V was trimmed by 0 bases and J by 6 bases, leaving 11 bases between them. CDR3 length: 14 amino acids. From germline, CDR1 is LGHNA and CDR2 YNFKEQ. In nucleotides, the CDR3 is TGTGCCAGCAGCCAAGATCTCGGGGGGAATGGCTACACCTTC. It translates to CASSQDLGGNGYTF.